The T cell receptor beta chain under discussion was sequenced for a study of blood T cell repertoires in COVID-19. Profiled with immunoSEQ multiplex PCR; TCRdb holds only in-frame clones, not every one. The sample holds around 150,000 clones, roughly three quarters seen once. V shed 5 bases, J shed 4 bases, and the junction held 6 bases outside the gene matches. The germline gives CDR1 SGHVS, CDR2 FNYEAQ. The CDR3 loop spans 14 amino acids. Sample: peripheral blood. This clonotype was obtained from a man aged 55 to 70 with acute or convalescent COVID-19. The rearrangement uses TRBV7-6 and TRBJ2-7; TRBD2 matches 9 bases. CDR3 sequence (DNA): TGTGCCAGCAGCCCGACTAGCGGACGTTACGAGCAGTACTTC. Its translation: CASSPTSGRYEQYF.